The 3 T cell receptor beta chains below all came from one sample that was sequenced in a study of blood T cell repertoires in COVID-19. The table came from immunoSEQ multiplex PCR; TCRdb's copy has only in-frame clones and leaves some out. The data contain some 120,000 clones, about 89% of them seen just once; the ten biggest clones take up under 20%. Sequenced sample: peripheral blood. The receptors here all came from a human donor with acute or convalescent COVID-19. The donor label of this sample is uncertain.

V is TRBV29-1 and J is TRBJ1-2, with 7 positions matching TRBD1. The length of the CDR3 is 13 residues. The trim removed 6 bases at V and 2 bases at J, leaving 6 bases unmatched. Germline V CDR1 and CDR2: SQVTM, ANQGSEA. Here the CDR3 reads CSVLQGTNYGYTF. In nucleotides, the CDR3 is TGCAGCGTGTTACAGGGGACGAACTATGGCTACACCTTC.

This sequence joins TRBV4-2 and TRBJ1-3, with D hard to call. V was cut by 1 base and J by 0 bases, with 7 bases left in between. This CDR3 region has 15 residues. The V gene's germline CDR1 is LGHNA and CDR2 YNFKEQ. CDR3 residues: CASSQVGDSGNTIYF. The CDR3 DNA is TGTGCCAGCAGCCAAGTCGGGGACTCTGGAAACACCATATATTTT.

This chain uses TRBV5-1 with TRBJ2-3; perhaps TRBD2 as D (5 bases). The CDR3 loop spans 15 amino acids. The germline V gene encodes CDR1 SGHRS and CDR2 YFSETQ. V lost 4 bases and J lost 1, with 13 bases in between. The CDR3 sequence is CASSVSGVGTDTQYF. In DNA form, the CDR3 reads TGCGCCAGCAGCGTATCCGGGGTGGGCACAGATACGCAGTATTTT. Together with reference TRBV5-1 and TRBJ2-3, the CDR3 gives the full variable domain: KAGVTQTPRYLIKTRGQQVTLSCSPISGHRSVSWYQQTPGQGLQFLFEYFSETQRNKGNFPGRFSGRQFSNSRSEMNVSTLELGDSALYLCASSVSGVGTDTQYFGPGTRLTVL.